This T cell receptor beta chain was captured in a study of cytomegalovirus exposure and HLA in healthy donors. Background on the study: Tens of millions of unique TCRs from HLA-typed donors were held in an early release of data.

The PCR had 60 Vbeta and 13 Jbeta primers. Data came from immunoSEQ multiplex PCR; TCRdb stores just in-frame clones and leaves some out. The table shows about 110,000 clones, with less than 85% occurring only once. Study outcomes and limitations: Excluded were some V segments that proved indistinguishable, including TRBV6-2 and TRBV6-3. Follow-up analysis later connected one missense variant in DCLRE1C with trimming of TCR beta V- and J-genes. Most subjects had HLA-A and HLA-B alleles reportedly predicted accurately by TCR beta sequences.

V was cut by 6 bases and J by 9 bases, with 15 bases left in between. Germline CDR1 reads MRHNA; CDR2 reads SNTAGT. The CDR3 is 13 amino acids. A remark on this clone: Its target is unknown.

This chain uses TRBV6-4 with TRBJ2-1, with D perhaps matching TRBD2 (6 bases). This receptor was obtained from a man younger than 35 in good health and CMV-seronegative. The sample comprised PBMCs. The CDR3 bases are TGTGCCAGCAGCCTCATCGGGGGAAGTGAGCAGTTCTTC. Encoded protein: CASSLIGGSEQFF.